The rows below give T cell receptor beta chains drawn from one sample of a study of T cell repertoires in cytomegalovirus infection. Each CDR3 protein is one row after TCRdb ran MiXCR on the reads. The sample shows around 740,000 distinct CDR3 sequences, roughly a third of them seen only once. Input material: PBMCs. All receptors come from a human donor in good health (CMV status not recorded). Some clones in this sample may be carry-over from other donors' samples. CDR3s include the opening cysteine and the closing phenylalanine or tryptophan. Each record gives: D gene, J gene, V gene, clone size, CDR3 protein, CDR3 DNA. The D gene is left open where the match is weak. Not all rows give a size; the values are once, few, many and, for expanded clones, a class.

d_gene: -; j_gene: TRBJ2-1; v_gene: TRBV27; abundance: -; CDR3aa: CASSLPATNYNEQFF; CDR3nt: TGTGCCAGCAGTCTTCCGGCCACAAACTACAATGAGCAGTTCTTC
d_gene: TRBD2; j_gene: TRBJ2-3; v_gene: TRBV6-4; abundance: many; CDR3aa: CASSGTSGGTDTQYF; CDR3nt: TGTGCCAGCAGTGGGACTAGCGGGGGCACAGATACGCAGTATTTT
d_gene: -; j_gene: TRBJ1-1; v_gene: TRBV19; abundance: -; CDR3aa: CASSIDPQGLGTEAFF; CDR3nt: TGTGCCAGTAGTATAGACCCACAGGGTCTAGGCACTGAAGCTTTCTTT
d_gene: TRBD2; j_gene: TRBJ2-3; v_gene: TRBV10-1; abundance: -; CDR3aa: CASSAGTSGGAGTDTQYF; CDR3nt: TGCGCCAGCAGCGCTGGGACTAGCGGGGGGGCCGGCACAGATACGCAGTATTTT
d_gene: TRBD1; j_gene: TRBJ1-2; v_gene: TRBV11-2; abundance: few; CDR3aa: CASSLVGTGADGYTF; CDR3nt: TGTGCCAGCAGCTTAGTCGGGACAGGGGCGGATGGCTACACCTTC
d_gene: -; j_gene: TRBJ2-2; v_gene: TRBV12-3/TRBV12-4; abundance: -; CDR3aa: CASSEKPATGELFF; CDR3nt: TGTGCCAGCAGCGAAAAGCCGGCCACCGGGGAGCTGTTTTTT
d_gene: -; j_gene: TRBJ1-2; v_gene: TRBV13; abundance: -; CDR3aa: CASSLEGIGYTF; CDR3nt: TGTGCCAGCAGCTTAGAAGGGATCGGCTACACCTTC
d_gene: -; j_gene: TRBJ2-2; v_gene: TRBV7-2; abundance: -; CDR3aa: CASSVGTNRGTGELFF; CDR3nt: TGTGCCAGCAGCGTTGGGACTAACAGGGGAACCGGGGAGCTGTTTTTT
d_gene: -; j_gene: TRBJ1-2; v_gene: TRBV7-8; abundance: many; CDR3aa: CASSPQGGDLYGYTF; CDR3nt: TGTGCCAGCAGCCCACAAGGGGGAGACCTCTATGGCTACACCTTC
d_gene: TRBD2; j_gene: TRBJ2-1; v_gene: TRBV2; abundance: -; CDR3aa: CASSGPSGRGSYNEQFF; CDR3nt: TGTGCCAGCAGCGGGCCTAGCGGGAGGGGCTCCTACAATGAGCAGTTCTTC
d_gene: -; j_gene: TRBJ2-3; v_gene: TRBV7-9; abundance: -; CDR3aa: CASSPPGGPTDTQYF; CDR3nt: TGTGCCAGCAGCCCACCTGGGGGGCCCACAGATACGCAGTATTTT
d_gene: -; j_gene: TRBJ1-3; v_gene: TRBV20-1; abundance: -; CDR3aa: CSARRRGAGNTIYF; CDR3nt: TGCAGTGCTAGACGCAGGGGAGCTGGAAACACCATATATTTT
d_gene: -; j_gene: TRBJ1-2; v_gene: TRBV11-1; abundance: many; CDR3aa: CASSLDAQVDYGYTF; CDR3nt: TGTGCCAGCAGCTTAGACGCTCAGGTCGACTATGGCTACACCTTC
d_gene: -; j_gene: TRBJ2-7; v_gene: TRBV20-1; abundance: few; CDR3aa: CSARGRVEQYF; CDR3nt: TGCAGTGCTAGAGGAAGGGTCGAGCAGTACTTC
d_gene: -; j_gene: TRBJ2-2; v_gene: TRBV2; abundance: -; CDR3aa: CASSKVAGSTGELFF; CDR3nt: TGTGCCAGCAGTAAGGTGGCAGGTTCCACCGGGGAGCTGTTTTTT
d_gene: -; j_gene: TRBJ2-1; v_gene: TRBV6-1; abundance: -; CDR3aa: CASSPNWGIDEQFF; CDR3nt: TGTGCCAGCAGTCCAAACTGGGGTATTGATGAGCAGTTCTTC
d_gene: -; j_gene: TRBJ1-1; v_gene: TRBV7-2; abundance: many; CDR3aa: CASSLGAGREAFF; CDR3nt: TGTGCCAGCAGCTTAGGGGCAGGTCGCGAAGCTTTCTTT
d_gene: TRBD2; j_gene: TRBJ2-1; v_gene: TRBV19; abundance: few; CDR3aa: CASSSAGGLDEQFF; CDR3nt: TGTGCCAGTAGCTCAGCGGGAGGGCTCGATGAGCAGTTCTTC
d_gene: -; j_gene: TRBJ2-7; v_gene: TRBV6-5; abundance: -; CDR3aa: CASSPTETYEQYF; CDR3nt: TGTGCCAGCAGCCCGACAGAAACATACGAGCAGTACTTC
d_gene: -; j_gene: TRBJ2-5; v_gene: TRBV29-1; abundance: few; CDR3aa: CSVEKIGLLGTQYF; CDR3nt: TGCAGCGTTGAAAAAATTGGGCTATTGGGGACCCAGTACTTC
d_gene: -; j_gene: TRBJ2-7; v_gene: TRBV7-6; abundance: few; CDR3aa: CASSPRGAYEQYF; CDR3nt: TGTGCCAGCAGCCCCCGGGGAGCTTACGAGCAGTACTTC
d_gene: -; j_gene: TRBJ2-4; v_gene: TRBV5-5; abundance: few; CDR3aa: CASSLGTSRGEYF; CDR3nt: TGTGCCAGCAGCTTGGGGACCAGTAGGGGCGAGTACTTC
d_gene: TRBD1; j_gene: TRBJ2-7; v_gene: TRBV20-1; abundance: -; CDR3aa: CSASRGTVTYEQYF; CDR3nt: TGCAGTGCTAGTAGAGGGACAGTCACCTACGAGCAGTACTTC
d_gene: TRBD1; j_gene: TRBJ1-5; v_gene: TRBV6-5; abundance: -; CDR3aa: CASSRGTAGQPQHF; CDR3nt: TGTGCCAGCAGTCGCGGGACAGCAGGGCAGCCCCAGCATTTT